This T cell receptor beta chain was sequenced during a study of cytomegalovirus exposure and HLA in healthy donors. Primers: 60 Vbeta forward and 13 Jbeta reverse. The method was immunoSEQ multiplex PCR; TCRdb's version includes in-frame clones alone and lacks a portion of them. Found here are under 300,000 clones, 80% to 90% of them singletons; the top ten hold around 4%. Trimming removed 5 bases at V and 2 bases at J, with 10 bases between. This CDR3 spans 15 amino acids. Per germline, CDR1 SNHLY and CDR2 FYNNEI. In the case of this clone: As yet, its antigen is unknown.

Study observations and caveats: In an earlier analysis, in fewer than 700 donors, most V segments appeared productive either ~87% or ~30% of the time. Many donors shared some public TCRs, even though most TCR sequences were rare.

The sequence was obtained from a man aged 35 to 55 in good health and CMV-seropositive. The sample was PBMCs. This chain uses TRBV2 with TRBJ1-6; D unclear. The CDR3 region is CASSSGVTYNSPLHF. DNA for the CDR3: TGTGCCAGCAGTTCCGGGGTTACCTATAATTCACCCCTCCACTTT. The whole variable domain, filled in from reference TRBV2 and TRBJ1-6, reads EPEVTQTPSHQVTQMGQEVILRCVPISNHLYFYWYRQILGQKVEFLVSFYNNEISEKSEIFDDQFSVERPDGSNFTLKIRSTKLEDSAMYFCASSSGVTYNSPLHFGNGTRLTVT.